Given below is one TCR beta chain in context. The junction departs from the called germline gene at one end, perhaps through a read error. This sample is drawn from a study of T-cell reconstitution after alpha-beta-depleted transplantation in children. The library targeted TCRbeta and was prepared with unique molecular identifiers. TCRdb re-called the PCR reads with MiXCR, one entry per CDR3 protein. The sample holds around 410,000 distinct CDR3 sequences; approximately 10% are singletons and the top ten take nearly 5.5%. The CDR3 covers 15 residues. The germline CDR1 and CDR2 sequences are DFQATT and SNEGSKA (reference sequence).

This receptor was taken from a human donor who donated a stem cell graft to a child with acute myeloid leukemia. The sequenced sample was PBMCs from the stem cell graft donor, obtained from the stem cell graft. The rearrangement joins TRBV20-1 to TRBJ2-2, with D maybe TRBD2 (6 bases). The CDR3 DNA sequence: TGCAGTGGCCTCCTAACTAGGGCTCAGGGCGGGGAGCTGTTTTTC. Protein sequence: CSGLLTRAQGGELFF.